One sample yielded the 14 T cell receptor beta chains listed below, sequenced in a study of shared T cell receptors in the human thymus. TCRdb's table, derived via immunoSEQ multiplex PCR, lists solely in-frame clones and lacks some. This sample has about 380,000 clones, with more than 85% found just once. The sequenced material came from thymocytes. These receptors all stem from a human donor.

The V call is TRBV9, the J call TRBJ2-1, with 7 bases that match TRBD2. The germline V gene encodes CDR1 SGDLS and CDR2 YYNGEE. This CDR3 region has 18 residues. V shed 4 bases and J 0 bases; nucleotides not matched to a gene: 13. CDR3 protein: CASSLTLSRGSSYNEQFF. The CDR3, as DNA: TGTGCCAGCAGCCTAACCTTGTCTCGCGGGAGCTCCTACAATGAGCAGTTCTTC. The variable domain in full, with the rest retrieved from reference TRBV9 and TRBJ2-1, is DSGVTQTPKHLITATGQRVTLRCSPRSGDLSVYWYQQSLDQGLQFLIQYYNGEERAKGNILERFSAQQFPDLHSELNLSSLELGDSALYFCASSLTLSRGSSYNEQFFGPGTRLTVL.

This rearrangement joins TRBV6-6 to TRBJ1-5; D uncertain. This CDR3 has 16 residues. With 2 bases removed from V and 0 bases from J, the gap between germline ends came to 11 bases. CDR1 is MNHNY, CDR2 SVGAGI, per germline (reference sequence). CDR3 in DNA: TGTGCCAGCAGTTACGGGTATAGCCGTAGCAATCAGCCCCAGCATTTT. Its protein product is CASSYGYSRSNQPQHF.

V usage is TRBV28 and J usage is TRBJ2-1; no firm D call. Trimming left V 6 bases short and J 4 bases short, with 7 bases between. The CDR3 runs to 12 residues. From germline, CDR1 is MDHEN and CDR2 SYDVKM. The CDR3 loop reads CASRGRYNEQFF. The CDR3, as DNA: TGTGCCAGCAGGGGTAGGTACAATGAGCAGTTCTTC.

The rearrangement uses TRBV18 and TRBJ1-5; D uncertain. This CDR3 region has 14 residues. Germline V gives CDR1 KGHSH, CDR2 LQKENI. The V gene lost 2 bases and the J gene lost 6 bases, with 11 bases spanning the gap. The CDR3 sequence is CASSPCLGCQPQHF. In nucleotides, the CDR3 is TGTGCCAGCTCACCATGTCTGGGTTGTCAGCCCCAGCATTTT. The full variable domain, its missing parts supplied by reference TRBV18 and TRBJ1-5, is NAGVMQNPRHLVRRRGQEARLRCSPMKGHSHVYWYRQLPEEGLKFMVYLQKENIIDESGMPKERFSAEFPKEGPSILRIQQVVRGDSAAYFCASSPCLGCQPQHFGDGTRLSIL.

This chain connects TRBV19 to TRBJ2-7, with D perhaps TRBD2 (6 bases). This CDR3 is 14 amino acids long. The V gene's germline CDR1 is LNHDA and CDR2 SQIVND (reference sequence). Trimming removed 1 base from V and 5 bases from J, with 12 bases in between. In DNA, the CDR3 is TGTGCCAGTAGTATAGGACGGGACTGGAACGAGCAGTACTTC. It is translated as CASSIGRDWNEQYF. Combining the CDR3 with reference TRBV19 and TRBJ2-7 gives the whole variable domain DGGITQSPKYLFRKEGQNVTLSCEQNLNHDAMYWYRQDPGQGLRLIYYSQIVNDFQKGDIAEGYSVSREKKESFPLTVTSAQKNPTAFYLCASSIGRDWNEQYFGPGTRLTVT.

The chain carries TRBV18 and TRBJ1-1; TRBD1 might be the D (6 bases). CDR3 length equals 15 residues. CDR1 and CDR2 (germline): KGHSH, LQKENI. The V end lost 6 bases, the J end lost 4 bases, and 18 bases lay between the germline ends. In DNA, the CDR3 is TGTGCCAGCTCGATGAACAGGGAGGGGGGCACTGAAGCTTTCTTT. It specifies CASSMNREGGTEAFF.

V and J are TRBV27 and TRBJ2-5, with TRBD2 matching 11 bases. CDR1 is MNHEY, CDR2 SMNVEV, per germline (reference sequence). Trimming took 6 bases from V and 0 from J; bases not matched to a gene: 3. This CDR3 contains 15 residues. The CDR3 protein is CASSATSGNQETQYF. In DNA, the CDR3 is TGTGCCAGCAGCGCGACTAGCGGGAACCAAGAGACCCAGTACTTC.

This clone was recorded once. V is TRBV2 and J is TRBJ1-5, with 9 bases identical to TRBD1. Trimming took 9 bases from V and 4 from J; bases not matched to a gene: 4. CDR1 and CDR2 (germline): SNHLY, FYNNEI. The CDR3 loop spans 13 amino acids. The CDR3 protein is CARGQGRNQPQHF. The CDR3 nucleotides are TGTGCCAGAGGACAGGGGCGTAATCAGCCCCAGCATTTT.

The J gene is TRBJ2-3, the V gene TRBV25-1; TRBD1 might be the D (5 bases). V lost 4 bases and J lost 0, with 17 bases in between. The CDR3 consists of 17 residues. The germline V gene encodes CDR1 MGHDK and CDR2 SYGVNS. CDR3 nucleotides: TGTGCCAGCAGTGGACAGAAGACAACTGCTAGCACAGATACGCAGTATTTT. Translation: CASSGQKTTASTDTQYF.

V usage is TRBV5-6 and J usage is TRBJ1-5; possibly TRBD1 for D (5 bases). Germline assignment: CDR1 SGHDT and CDR2 YYEEEE. Trimming shortened V by 4 bases and J by 4 bases, and 12 bases separated the two germline ends. The CDR3 covers 14 residues. CDR3 bases: TGTGCCAGCAGCGAGGGACCCACAAATCAGCCCCAGCATTTT. Encoded protein: CASSEGPTNQPQHF.

The rearrangement links TRBV27 to TRBJ2-7; D possibly uses TRBD1 or TRBD2 (6 bases each). The CDR3 length is 13 residues. V lost 6 bases and J lost 2, with 11 bases in between. The V gene's germline CDR1 is MNHEY and CDR2 SMNVEV (reference sequence). The CDR3 here is CASRGGTPYEQYF. The DNA for the CDR3 is TGTGCCAGCAGGGGCGGGACACCCTACGAGCAGTACTTC.

This clone occurred once. The J gene is TRBJ1-1, the V gene TRBV20-1; unclear D gene. Per the germline V gene, CDR1 is DFQATT and CDR2 is SNEGSKA (reference sequence). This CDR3 has 11 residues. V lost 5 bases and J lost 7, with 11 bases in between. The CDR3 coding sequence is TGCAGTGCTTGGACCCTGGGTGAAGCTTTCTTT. It translates to CSAWTLGEAFF.

The count of this clone is one. DNA of the CDR3: TGTGCCAGCAGTTTTTCTCGAAGTTCTAGATTTTTGGGAGAGACCCAGTACTTC. Amino acid sequence: CASSFSRSSRFLGETQYF. The chain is built from TRBV28 and TRBJ2-5; D unresolved. The CDR3 spans 18 residues. The germline V gene has CDR1 MDHEN and CDR2 SYDVKM. With 3 bases removed from V and 4 bases from J, the gap between germline ends came to 24 bases.

The V gene is TRBV27, the J gene TRBJ2-7; D assignment may be TRBD1 or TRBD2 (6 bases each). The V gene's germline CDR1 is MNHEY and CDR2 SMNVEV (reference sequence). This CDR3 has 16 residues. Trimming left V 2 bases short and J 5 bases short, with 19 bases between. In DNA, the CDR3 is TGTGCCAGCAGTTTAAACGGGGGCCTCCTTCTTAACGAGCAGTACTTC. Translation gives CASSLNGGLLLNEQYF.